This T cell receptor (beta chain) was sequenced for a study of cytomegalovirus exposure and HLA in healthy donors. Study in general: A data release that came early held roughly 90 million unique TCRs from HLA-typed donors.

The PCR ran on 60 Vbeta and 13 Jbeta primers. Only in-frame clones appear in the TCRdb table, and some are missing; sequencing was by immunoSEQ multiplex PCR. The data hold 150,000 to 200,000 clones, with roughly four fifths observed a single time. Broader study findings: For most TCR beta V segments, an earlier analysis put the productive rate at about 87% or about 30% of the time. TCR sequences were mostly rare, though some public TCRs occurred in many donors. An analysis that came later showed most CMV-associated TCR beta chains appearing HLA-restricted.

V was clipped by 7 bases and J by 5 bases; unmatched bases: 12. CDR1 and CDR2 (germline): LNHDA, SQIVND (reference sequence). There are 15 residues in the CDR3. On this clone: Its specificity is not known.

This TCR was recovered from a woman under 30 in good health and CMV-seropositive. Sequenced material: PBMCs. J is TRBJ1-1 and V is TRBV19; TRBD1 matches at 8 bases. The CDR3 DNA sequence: TGTGCCAGTACCCCATCCGGCAGGGGGCGAACTGAAGCTTTCTTT. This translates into CASTPSGRGRTEAFF.